This is a list of T cell receptor beta chains from one sample in a study of OX40 agonist ivuxolimab in advanced cancers. Assay: immunoSEQ multiplex PCR; the TCRdb copy retains only in-frame clones and omits some. The data show 120,000 or so clones, with roughly 90% seen just once and 0.27% held by the top ten. This specimen consisted of CD4+ or CD8+ T cells sorted from blood, obtained in a trial of the OX40 agonist ivuxolimab. The receptors come from an adult with an advanced solid tumor such as melanoma, head and neck, liver or kidney cancer. Both conserved end residues are part of each CDR3. Each record gives: D gene, clone size, J gene, V gene, CDR3 protein, CDR3 DNA. A D gene is named only where the DNA matches it firmly. Expanded clones are given a class, and other clones once, few, many or no size at all.

D: .; size: .; J: TRBJ2-5; V: TRBV18; CDR3: CASSPDLAQETQYF; DNA: TGTGCCAGCTCACCAGACCTAGCGCAAGAGACCCAGTACTTC
D: .; size: .; J: TRBJ2-7; V: TRBV28; CDR3: CASLPTSGDRSSYEQYF; DNA: TGTGCCAGCCTCCCCACAAGCGGGGACAGGAGCTCCTACGAGCAGTACTTC
D: .; size: .; J: TRBJ1-2; V: TRBV5-1; CDR3: CASNLAGNYGYTF; DNA: TGCGCCAGCAATCTGGCGGGGAACTATGGCTACACCTTC
D: .; size: .; J: TRBJ2-5; V: TRBV7-3; CDR3: CASSPRGLGPLYNSQYF; DNA: TGTGCCAGCAGCCCCCGGGGGTTAGGACCCCTTTATAATTCCCAGTACTTC
D: .; size: .; J: TRBJ2-3; V: TRBV28; CDR3: CASTQRNTDTQYF; DNA: TGTGCCAGCACCCAACGAAACACAGATACGCAGTATTTT
D: .; size: .; J: TRBJ1-1; V: TRBV6-1; CDR3: CASSAPKGSNTEAFF; DNA: TGTGCCAGCAGTGCCCCTAAGGGGAGCAACACTGAAGCTTTCTTT
D: .; size: .; J: TRBJ2-7; V: TRBV9; CDR3: CASSVDGWSSSYEQYF; DNA: TGTGCCAGCAGCGTAGATGGGTGGTCCAGCTCCTACGAGCAGTACTTC
D: .; size: .; J: TRBJ1-1; V: TRBV6-5; CDR3: CASSSSPPMGTEAFF; DNA: TGTGCCAGCAGCTCCTCGCCTCCTATGGGGACTGAAGCTTTCTTT
D: TRBD1; size: .; J: TRBJ2-7; V: TRBV7-2; CDR3: CASSTDRFQTYEQYF; DNA: TGTGCCAGCAGCACGGACAGGTTTCAGACCTACGAGCAGTACTTC
D: TRBD2; size: .; J: TRBJ2-5; V: TRBV4-2; CDR3: CASSPSGLAGGETQYF; DNA: TGTGCCAGCAGCCCCTCCGGACTAGCGGGAGGAGAGACCCAGTACTTC
D: .; size: .; J: TRBJ2-1; V: TRBV12-2; CDR3: CASRLVLRRRKHQGFYNEQFF; DNA: TGTGCAAGTCGCTTAGTCCTTAGGCGACGTAAACACCAGGGATTCTACAATGAGCAGTTCTTC
D: .; size: few; J: TRBJ1-3; V: TRBV19; CDR3: CASKMWGDGNTIYF; DNA: TGTGCCAGTAAGATGTGGGGGGACGGAAACACCATATATTTT